This TCR beta chain was profiled in a study of blood T cell repertoires in COVID-19 (dated by TCRdb to the early 2020s). The study in broad terms: Samples from collaborators originated in the United States, Italy and Spain and spanned both the acute and convalescent phases of COVID-19. The prospective study material was composed of cDNA or gDNA derived from T cells, B-cell-depleted T cells, or PBMCs. Deeply sampled blood TCRbeta repertoires from subjects exposed to, actively infected with, or recovered from COVID-19 were included in the dataset. The repertoires were released in a freely available public database meant as a resource for research on the immune response to SARS-CoV-2. The samples were drawn from the first 160 participants of the ongoing ImmuneRACE study and from about 1,200 subjects provided by 6 global collaborators. A de-identified subject ID, COVID-19 status, age in years and sex were almost always included in the sample metadata. Where HLA class I and class II types were available, the types were taken from metadata supplied by the sample provider, not from assay-based typing. What the research found in general, with its limitations: The quantity of clinical and demographic metadata differed by source and by participant and was supplied without curation.

Whole blood was collected in K2EDTA tubes by collaborating institutions according to the institutions' own protocols. For TCRbeta analysis, collaborator samples were shipped as frozen whole blood, as isolated PBMCs, or as DNA extracted from either sample type. A few counts support this clone. It lacks a known antigen. It has no much larger one-base neighbor in the sample; base qualities were not kept. V lost 3 bases and J lost 0 bases; the stretch between them is 8 bases long. Taken from the germline V gene (reference sequence), the CDR1 and CDR2 loops are LNHDA and SQIVND. Reading from cysteine to phenylalanine, the CDR3 counts 15 amino acids. Only the CDR3 region is kept as DNA, spanning 45 bases read in frame from base 1. TCRbeta CDR3 regions were amplified from genomic DNA using the immunoSEQ Assay, a bias-controlled multiplex PCR. The authors processed their data as follows. The number of nucleated cells in each sample was estimated by amplification of reference gene primers within the assay. Sequence reads were collapsed and filtered to measure the absolute abundance of every unique TCRbeta CDR3 rearrangement. Productive Simpson clonality was computed per sample as the square root of Simpson's diversity index over productive rearrangements. The immuneACCESS repertoire file appears here via TCRdb, limited to in-frame rearrangements. These files lack a portion of the clones; in checked studies, under half of the deficit traces to unresolved V genes, and the cause of the others is not known. D and trimming come from the DNA, and the V and J calls and clone size come from that table. The sample table contains about 90,000 clones; only one count was recorded for roughly 71% of them. Clones ranked in the top ten supply roughly a tenth of the sample.

The sequencing sample was made of peripheral blood. This TCR was recovered from a woman aged 80 or over with acute or convalescent COVID-19. The sequence links TRBV19 to TRBJ2-2; the D region possibly corresponds to TRBD2 (5 bases align). The CDR3 here reads CASSIRRPNTGELFF. In nucleotides, the sequence is TGTGCCAGTAGTATTCGGAGGCCGAACACCGGGGAGCTGTTTTTT.